The rows below give T cell receptor beta chains drawn from one sample of a study of identical twins. TCRdb redid the calling of the 5' RACE reads with MiXCR, one entry per CDR3 protein. The sample has about 530,000 distinct CDR3 sequences, 12% to 15% seen once; the top ten hold about 0.47%. These sequences were also reported in another study, on yellow fever vaccine responses in identical twins.

What was sequenced was CD4+ T cells sorted from blood. The receptors were sampled from a woman under 30 in good health. CDR3s include the opening cysteine and the closing phenylalanine or tryptophan. Clone size is not always given. Where it is, it says once, few, many or a class for expanded clones.

j_call v_call clone_size cdr3_aa
TRBJ2-1 TRBV7-9 few CASTSWSIPVTYNEQFF
TRBJ2-5 TRBV7-6 few CASSPRSVRLTETQYF
TRBJ2-5 TRBV11-2 few CASSFGGPWGETQYF
TRBJ2-1 TRBV2 NA CAMANYNEQFF
TRBJ1-5 TRBV4-2 NA CASSQDWEGGIFSNQPQHF
TRBJ2-7 TRBV5-5 few CASSYGQIYEQYF
TRBJ2-1 TRBV5-1 NA CASSLGDRVNEQFF
TRBJ2-1 TRBV29-1 NA CSVQAGTPQHGGYNEQFF
TRBJ1-3 TRBV12-3/TRBV12-4 NA CASSPQGATSGNTIYF
TRBJ2-1 TRBV7-8 few CASSADLYSYNEQFF
TRBJ1-1 TRBV3-1 NA CASSQRVNTEAFF
TRBJ2-3 TRBV4-1 few CASSQATSSGGARDTQYF
TRBJ2-5 TRBV6-1 few CASSEAPSGPQETQYF
TRBJ2-1 TRBV12-5 few CASGPGLVLRLGYNEQFF
TRBJ2-1 TRBV9 NA CASSVEGTPQFF
TRBJ2-3 TRBV10-3 NA CATRGGLAKSTDTQYF
TRBJ1-2 TRBV28 NA CASSSTQGAQGYTF
TRBJ2-1 TRBV10-3 few CAISDMSSYNEQFF
TRBJ2-2 TRBV6-5 NA CASSHSQNTGELFF
TRBJ2-1 TRBV28 few CASSLERGGPLYNEQFF
TRBJ2-7 TRBV2 NA CASRADWDYEQYF
TRBJ1-2 TRBV12-3/TRBV12-4 NA CSSSLAGRPTGGEGYTF
TRBJ2-2 TRBV14 NA CASSQAGTGVTGELFF
TRBJ2-1 TRBV5-1 NA CASSAQPQGAGNEQFF
TRBJ2-2 TRBV20-1 few CSAGQGHGELFF
TRBJ2-1 TRBV5-1 NA CASSYKREGYNEQFF